The T cell receptor beta chain described here comes from a study of T cells in Graves' hyperthyroidism and ophthalmopathy. Points from the study as a whole: Blood samples included most of the expanded thyroid clonotypes exceeding 0.001. Separation of ophthalmopathy from stable hyperthyroidism was achieved by a 13 V-J model.

This clonotype occurred a few times. Antigen: not known. This CDR3 comprises 17 residues. Trimming pared 4 bases from V and 3 bases from J, leaving 22 bases between. Germline V gene lookup returns CDR1 SGDLS and CDR2 YYNGEE. Thyroid ultrasound, orbital computed tomography, clinical symptoms, and serum thyroxine and TRAb underpinned diagnoses. Amplified TCR beta CDR3 regions derived from RNA transcripts. A first-round RT-PCR of the TCR CDR3 used the HTBI primer set. TCRdb re-derived calls from the multiplex PCR reads in MiXCR, one entry per CDR3 protein. Here the sample spans approximately 600,000 distinct CDR3 sequences, approximately 15% being singletons.

The chain couples TRBV9 to TRBJ1-2; TRBD1 is a possible D gene (6 bases). This sequence was found in a woman in her forties with Graves' ophthalmopathy. The specimen was blood. CDR3 residues: CASSTRDNPYSDYGYTF. The CDR3 nucleotides are TGTGCCAGCAGCACAAGGGACAACCCTTACTCAGACTATGGCTACACCTTC.